The source of this TCR beta chain is a study of monozygotic twins with inflammatory bowel disease. Study outcomes and limitations: Healthy co-twins showed greater TCRbeta diversity (inverse Simpson) than IBD patients. Telling apart the different T cell subtypes was not possible. Especially with disease activity, IBD patients shared fewer clonotypes with others than healthy twins did.

As for this clonotype: Its antigen is not identified.

CDR1 is MDHEN and CDR2 is SYDVKM in the germline V gene. The CDR3 loop spans 18 amino acids. TCRdb re-analyzed the 5' RACE reads; it lists each CDR3 protein once, without DNA. The listing records around 380,000 distinct CDR3 sequences. This receptor was taken from a human donor with ulcerative colitis or Crohn's disease, or a healthy co-twin of an affected twin (not recorded which). This chain links TRBV28 with TRBJ2-1; the TCRdb call, TRBD2, lacks DNA for checking. Sequences were obtained from blood. This CDR3 reads CASSFLSRLAGVANEQFF.